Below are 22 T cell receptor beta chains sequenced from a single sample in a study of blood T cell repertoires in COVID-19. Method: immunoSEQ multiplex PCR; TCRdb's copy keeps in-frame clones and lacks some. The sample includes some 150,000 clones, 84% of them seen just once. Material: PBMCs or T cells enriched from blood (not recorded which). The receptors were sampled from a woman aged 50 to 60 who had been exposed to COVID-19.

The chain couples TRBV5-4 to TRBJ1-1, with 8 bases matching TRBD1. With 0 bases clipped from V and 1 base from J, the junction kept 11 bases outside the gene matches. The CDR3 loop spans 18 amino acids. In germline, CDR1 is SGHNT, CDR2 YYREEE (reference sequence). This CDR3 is CASSLEAGGILTNTEAFF. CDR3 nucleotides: TGTGCCAGCAGCTTGGAGGCAGGGGGCATTTTGACGAACACTGAAGCTTTCTTT.

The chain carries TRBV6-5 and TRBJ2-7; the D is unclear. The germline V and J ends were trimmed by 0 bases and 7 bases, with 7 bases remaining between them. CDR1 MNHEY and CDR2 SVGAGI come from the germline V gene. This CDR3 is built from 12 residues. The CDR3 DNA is TGTGCCAGCAGTTACTCTCTAAAAGAGCAGTACTTC. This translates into CASSYSLKEQYF.

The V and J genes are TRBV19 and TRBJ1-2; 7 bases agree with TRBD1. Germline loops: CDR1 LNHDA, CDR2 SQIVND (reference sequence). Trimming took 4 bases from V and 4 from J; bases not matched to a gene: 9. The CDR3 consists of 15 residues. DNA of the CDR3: TGTGCCAGTAGTAGAATCGAGAGGACAGGCTATGGCTACACCTTC. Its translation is CASSRIERTGYGYTF.

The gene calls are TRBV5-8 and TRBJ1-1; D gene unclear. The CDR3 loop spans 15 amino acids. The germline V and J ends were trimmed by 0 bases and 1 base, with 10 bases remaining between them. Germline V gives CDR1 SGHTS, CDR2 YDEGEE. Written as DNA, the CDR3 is TGTGCCAGCAGCTTGGCCGGGGTTGGGAACACTGAAGCTTTCTTT. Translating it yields CASSLAGVGNTEAFF.

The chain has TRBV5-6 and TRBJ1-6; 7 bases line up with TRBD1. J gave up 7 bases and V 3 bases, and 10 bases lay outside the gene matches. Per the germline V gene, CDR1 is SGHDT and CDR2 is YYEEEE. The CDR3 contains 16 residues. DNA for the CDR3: TGTGCCAGCAGCTCAACAGGGGAATATATGAATTCACCCCTCCACTTT. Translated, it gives CASSSTGEYMNSPLHF.

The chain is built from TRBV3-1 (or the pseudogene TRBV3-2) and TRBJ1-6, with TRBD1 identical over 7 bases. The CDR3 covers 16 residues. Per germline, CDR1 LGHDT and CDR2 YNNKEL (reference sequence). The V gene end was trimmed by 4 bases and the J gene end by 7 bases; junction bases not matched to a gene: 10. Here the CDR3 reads CASSRTRGSENSPLHF. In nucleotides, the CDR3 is TGTGCCAGCAGCCGTACCAGGGGGTCAGAAAATTCACCCCTCCACTTT.

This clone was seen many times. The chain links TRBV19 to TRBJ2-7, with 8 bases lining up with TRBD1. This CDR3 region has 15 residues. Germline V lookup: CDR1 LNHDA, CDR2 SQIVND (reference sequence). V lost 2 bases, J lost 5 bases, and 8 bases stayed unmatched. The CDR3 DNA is TGTGCCAGTAGTATATCGCAGGACAGGGTCCACGAGCAGTACTTC. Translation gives CASSISQDRVHEQYF.

DNA for the CDR3: TGTGCCATCAGTGAGTCGACCCGAGACAGGAACACTGAAGCTTTCTTT. As protein: CAISESTRDRNTEAFF. The V call is TRBV10-3, the J call TRBJ1-1; maybe TRBD1 (5 bases). This CDR3 has 16 amino acids. Germline V gene lookup returns CDR1 ENHRY and CDR2 SYGVKD. V was pared by 0 bases and J by 1 base, with 12 bases between.

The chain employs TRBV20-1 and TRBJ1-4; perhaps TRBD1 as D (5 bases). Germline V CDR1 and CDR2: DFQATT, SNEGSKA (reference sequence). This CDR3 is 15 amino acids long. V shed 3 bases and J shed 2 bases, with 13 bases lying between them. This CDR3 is CSASLGGGTNEKLFF. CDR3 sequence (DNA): TGCAGTGCTAGTTTAGGTGGGGGGACTAATGAAAAACTGTTTTTT.

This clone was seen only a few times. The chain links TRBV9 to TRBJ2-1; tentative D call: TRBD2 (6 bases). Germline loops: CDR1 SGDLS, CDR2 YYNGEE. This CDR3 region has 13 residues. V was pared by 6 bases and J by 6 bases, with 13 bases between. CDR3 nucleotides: TGTGCCAGCACACTAGCCCCATCCAATGAGCAGTTCTTC. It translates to CASTLAPSNEQFF.

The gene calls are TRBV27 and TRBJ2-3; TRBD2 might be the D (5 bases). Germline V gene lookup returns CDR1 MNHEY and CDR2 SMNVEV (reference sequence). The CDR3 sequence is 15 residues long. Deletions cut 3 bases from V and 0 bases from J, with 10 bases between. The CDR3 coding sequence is TGTGCCAGCAGTTTCAGACTACCTAGCACAGATACGCAGTATTTT. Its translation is CASSFRLPSTDTQYF.

Here the CDR3 reads CATSRDLDTGNTIYF. CDR3 in DNA: TGTGCCACCAGCAGAGATCTGGACACTGGAAACACCATATATTTT. V is TRBV15 and J is TRBJ1-3; possibly TRBD1 for D (5 bases). V shed 0 bases and J shed 2 bases, with 8 bases lying between them. Germline V gives CDR1 LNHNV, CDR2 YYDKDF (reference sequence). The length of the CDR3 is 15 residues.

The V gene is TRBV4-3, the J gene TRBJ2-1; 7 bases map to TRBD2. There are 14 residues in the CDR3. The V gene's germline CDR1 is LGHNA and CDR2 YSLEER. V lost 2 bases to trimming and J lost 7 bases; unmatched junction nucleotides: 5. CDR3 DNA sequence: TGCGCCAGCAGCCAAAACCGAGCGGGAAATGAGCAGTTCTTC. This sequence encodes CASSQNRAGNEQFF.

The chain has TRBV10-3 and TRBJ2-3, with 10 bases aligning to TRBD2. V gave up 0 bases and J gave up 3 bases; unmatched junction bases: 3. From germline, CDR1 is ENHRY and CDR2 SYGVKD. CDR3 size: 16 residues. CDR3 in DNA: TGTGCCATCAGTGAGTCAAGCGGGAGGGGGACAGATACGCAGTATTTT. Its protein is CAISESSGRGTDTQYF.

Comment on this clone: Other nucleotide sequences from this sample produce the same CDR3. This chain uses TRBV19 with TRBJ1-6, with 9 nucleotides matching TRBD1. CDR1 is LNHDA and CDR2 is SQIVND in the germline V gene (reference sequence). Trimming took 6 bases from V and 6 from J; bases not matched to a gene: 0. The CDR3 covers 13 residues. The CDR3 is CASRDRGNSPLHF. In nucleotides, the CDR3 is TGTGCCAGTAGGGACAGGGGTAATTCACCCCTCCACTTT.

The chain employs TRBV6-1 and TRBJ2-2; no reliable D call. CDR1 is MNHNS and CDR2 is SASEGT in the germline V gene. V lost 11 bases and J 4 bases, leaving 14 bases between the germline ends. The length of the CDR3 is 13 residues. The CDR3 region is CASQQARTGELFF. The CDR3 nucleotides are TGTGCCTCGCAGCAGGCCCGCACCGGGGAGCTGTTTTTT.

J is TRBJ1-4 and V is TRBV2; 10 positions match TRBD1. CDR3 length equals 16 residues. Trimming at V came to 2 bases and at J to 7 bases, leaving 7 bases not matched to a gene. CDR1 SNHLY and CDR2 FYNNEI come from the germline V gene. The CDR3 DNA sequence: TGTGCCAGCAGTGAATTGGACAGGGGGAGAGGTGAAAAACTGTTTTTT. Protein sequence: CASSELDRGRGEKLFF.

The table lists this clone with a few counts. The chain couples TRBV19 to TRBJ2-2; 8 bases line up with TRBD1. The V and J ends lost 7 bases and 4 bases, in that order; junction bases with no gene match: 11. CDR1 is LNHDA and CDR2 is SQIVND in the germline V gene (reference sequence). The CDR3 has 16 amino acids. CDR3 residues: CASNPRTGSGTGELFF. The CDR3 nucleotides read TGTGCCAGTAACCCGCGGACAGGGTCGGGCACCGGGGAGCTGTTTTTT.

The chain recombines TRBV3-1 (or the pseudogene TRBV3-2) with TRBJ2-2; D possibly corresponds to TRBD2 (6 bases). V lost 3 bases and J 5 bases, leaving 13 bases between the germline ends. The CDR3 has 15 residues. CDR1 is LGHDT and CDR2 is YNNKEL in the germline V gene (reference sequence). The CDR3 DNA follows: TGTGCCAGCAGCCATAGGACTACTCATACCGGGGAGCTGTTTTTT. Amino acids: CASSHRTTHTGELFF.

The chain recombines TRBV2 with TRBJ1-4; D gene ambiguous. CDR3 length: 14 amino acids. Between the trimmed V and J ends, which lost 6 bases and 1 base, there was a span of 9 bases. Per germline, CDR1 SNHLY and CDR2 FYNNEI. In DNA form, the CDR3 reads TGTGCCAGCAGCGAGGACTTAACTAATGAAAAACTGTTTTTT. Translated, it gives CASSEDLTNEKLFF.

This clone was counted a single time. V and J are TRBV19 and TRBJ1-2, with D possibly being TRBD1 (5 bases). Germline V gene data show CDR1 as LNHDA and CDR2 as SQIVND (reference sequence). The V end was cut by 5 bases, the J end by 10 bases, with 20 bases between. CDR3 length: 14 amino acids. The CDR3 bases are TGTGCCAGTAGTCCGGGGGGGGAAACTATTGTCTACACCTTC. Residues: CASSPGGETIVYTF.

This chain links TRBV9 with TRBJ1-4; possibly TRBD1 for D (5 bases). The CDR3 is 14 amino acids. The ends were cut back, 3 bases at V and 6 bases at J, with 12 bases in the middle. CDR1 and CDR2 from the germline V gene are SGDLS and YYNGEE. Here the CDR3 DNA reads TGTGCCAGCAGCGAAGGGGTTTCGGATGAAAAACTGTTTTTT. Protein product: CASSEGVSDEKLFF.